The T cell receptor (beta chain) described here comes from a study of beta chain features in type 1 diabetes. Findings of the study overall: Any HLA effect on TCRB rearrangement was left unresolved by small sub-analyses. Moderately but significantly shorter TCRB CDR3s were found in Type 1 diabetes patients in all four CD4+ subsets.

J was trimmed by 6 bases and V by 5 bases; bases with no gene match: 3. The germline gives CDR1 SGHTA, CDR2 FQGTGA. The length of the CDR3 is 13 residues. As regards this clone: Its antigen is as yet unknown.

Every isolated RNA sample was fully reverse transcribed, so sequencing captured expressed TCRB transcripts. Generated by immunoSEQ multiplex PCR, the TCRdb table keeps only in-frame clones and is missing some. The sample shows around 260,000 clones, about a fifth of them seen only once. The sequence came from a woman aged 40 to 49 with type 1 diabetes. The sequenced material came from naive CD4+ T cells from blood. This chain joins TRBV7-3 and TRBJ2-1; 8 bases fit TRBD2. The CDR3 loop reads CASSETSVNEQFF. DNA of the CDR3: TGTGCCAGCAGCGAGACTAGCGTCAATGAGCAGTTCTTC.